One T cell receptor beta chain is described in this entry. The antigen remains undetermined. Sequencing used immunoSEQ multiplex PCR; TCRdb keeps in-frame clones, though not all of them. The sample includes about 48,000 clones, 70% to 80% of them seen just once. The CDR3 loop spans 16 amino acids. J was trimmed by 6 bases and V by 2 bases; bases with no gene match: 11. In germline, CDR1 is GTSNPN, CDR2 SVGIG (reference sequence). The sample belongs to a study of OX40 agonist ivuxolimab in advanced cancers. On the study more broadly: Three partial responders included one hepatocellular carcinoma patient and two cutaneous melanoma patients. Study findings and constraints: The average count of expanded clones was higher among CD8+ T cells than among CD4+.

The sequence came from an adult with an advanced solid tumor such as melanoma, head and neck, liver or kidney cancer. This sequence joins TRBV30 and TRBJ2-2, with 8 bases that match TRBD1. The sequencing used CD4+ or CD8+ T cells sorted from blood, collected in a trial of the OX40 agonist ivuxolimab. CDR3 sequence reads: CAWSLMPDRASGELFF. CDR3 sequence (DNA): TGTGCCTGGAGTCTAATGCCGGACAGGGCATCCGGGGAGCTGTTTTTT. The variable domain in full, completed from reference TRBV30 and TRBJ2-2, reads SQTIHQWPATLVQPVGSPLSLECTVEGTSNPNLYWYRQAAGRGLQLLFYSVGIGQISSEVPQNLSASRPQDRQFILSSKKLLLSDSGFYLCAWSLMPDRASGELFFGEGSRLTVL.